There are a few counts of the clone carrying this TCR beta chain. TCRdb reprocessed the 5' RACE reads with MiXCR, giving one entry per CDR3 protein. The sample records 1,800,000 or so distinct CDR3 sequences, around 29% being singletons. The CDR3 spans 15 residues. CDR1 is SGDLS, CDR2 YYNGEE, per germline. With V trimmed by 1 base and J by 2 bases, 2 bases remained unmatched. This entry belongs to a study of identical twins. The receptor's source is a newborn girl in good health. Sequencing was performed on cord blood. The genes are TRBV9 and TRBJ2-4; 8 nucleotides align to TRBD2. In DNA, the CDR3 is TGTGCCAGCAGCGTAACTAGCGGCACCAAAAACATTCAGTACTTC. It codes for CASSVTSGTKNIQYF.